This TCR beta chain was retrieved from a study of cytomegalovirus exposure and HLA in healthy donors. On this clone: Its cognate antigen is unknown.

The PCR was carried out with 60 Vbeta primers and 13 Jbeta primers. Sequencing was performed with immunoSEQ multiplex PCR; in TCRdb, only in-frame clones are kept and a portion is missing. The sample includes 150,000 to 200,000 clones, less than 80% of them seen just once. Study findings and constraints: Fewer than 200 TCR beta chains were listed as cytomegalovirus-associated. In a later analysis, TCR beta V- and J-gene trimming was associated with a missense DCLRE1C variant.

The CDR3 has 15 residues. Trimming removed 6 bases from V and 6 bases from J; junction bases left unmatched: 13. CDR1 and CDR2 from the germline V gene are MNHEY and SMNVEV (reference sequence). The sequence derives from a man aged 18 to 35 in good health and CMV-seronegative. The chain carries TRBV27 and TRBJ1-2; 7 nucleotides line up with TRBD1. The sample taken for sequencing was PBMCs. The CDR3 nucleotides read TGTGCCAGCAGCACGACAGGGCATAGGGCTGATGGCTACACCTTC. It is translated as CASSTTGHRADGYTF.